One and the same sample provided the 10 T cell receptor beta chains below, sequenced in a study of early T cells in non-severe SARS-CoV-2 infection. TCRdb reanalysed the 5' RACE reads using MiXCR and keeps one entry per CDR3 protein. The repertoire holds about 52,000 distinct CDR3 sequences, with about 8.2% as singletons. Material: whole blood. These receptors all come from an adult who was a healthcare worker with PCR-confirmed SARS-CoV-2 infection or an uninfected control (not recorded which).

This clonotype was counted a few times. The V gene is TRBV6-6, the J gene TRBJ2-5; 10 nucleotides agree with TRBD2. Germline CDR1 reads MNHNY; CDR2 reads SVGAGI (reference sequence). The ends lost 0 bases at V and 5 bases at J; junction bases unmatched: 6. The CDR3 sequence is 16 residues long. The CDR3 DNA reads TGTGCCAGCAGTTACTCACCTAGCGGGAGCGGGGAGACCCAGTACTTC. Translating gives CASSYSPSGSGETQYF.

There are many counts of this clonotype. This sequence joins TRBV5-6 and TRBJ2-1; D gene unclear. The V gene lost 0 bases and the J gene lost 10 bases, with 5 bases spanning the gap. Germline CDR1 and CDR2: SGHDT and YYEEEE. The CDR3 spans 11 residues. The CDR3 DNA follows: TGTGCCAGCAGCTTGGAAAAAGAGCAGTTCTTC. This translates into CASSLEKEQFF.

This chain uses TRBV27 with TRBJ1-6; D uncertain. The CDR3 has 14 amino acids. Deletions cut 6 bases from V and 10 bases from J, with 16 bases between. The germline V gene has CDR1 MNHEY and CDR2 SMNVEV (reference sequence). The CDR3 sequence is CASSRYSLASPLHF. In DNA form, the CDR3 reads TGTGCCAGCAGCCGTTACTCGCTAGCCTCACCCCTCCACTTT.

V usage is TRBV10-1 and J usage is TRBJ1-1; no firm D call. V shed 7 bases and J shed 1 base, with 10 bases lying between them. The length of the CDR3 is 13 residues. CDR1 and CDR2 from the germline V gene are WNHNN and SYGVQD (reference sequence). The CDR3 sequence: CASTNAGNTEAFF. The CDR3 DNA follows: TGCGCCAGCACAAACGCCGGGAACACTGAAGCTTTCTTT.

This clonotype was recorded many times. V and J are TRBV4-2 and TRBJ2-1; the D gene is possibly TRBD2 (6 bases). This CDR3 has 16 residues. CDR1 is LGHNA, CDR2 YNFKEQ, per germline. V lost 0 bases, J lost 4 bases, and 13 bases lay in between. CDR3 amino acids: CASSQDPLARYNEQFF. CDR3 sequence (DNA): TGTGCCAGCAGCCAAGATCCTCTAGCGAGATACAATGAGCAGTTCTTC.

Ten or more counts support this clonotype. The rearrangement joins TRBV12-5 to TRBJ2-2, with D possibly being TRBD2 (7 bases). CDR1 and CDR2 from the germline V gene are LGHNT and FRNRAP. The V end was cut by 5 bases, the J end by 5 bases, with 18 bases between. The CDR3 contains 16 residues. The CDR3 DNA reads TGTGCTAGTGGTGCCCTGGGGGGGGCGCGAACCGGGGAGCTGTTTTTT. It yields the protein CASGALGGARTGELFF.

In regard to this clonotype: This sequence may be a read error, since a much larger clone differs from it by one base. This chain joins TRBV9 and TRBJ2-2, with 10 bases lining up with TRBD2. The CDR3 is made up of 17 amino acids. Trimming cost V 1 base and J 6 bases; bases outside gene matches: 9. Germline V gene sequence: CDR1 SGDLS, CDR2 YYNGEE. CDR3: CASSVQRLAGAAGELFF. The DNA of the CDR3 is TGTGCCAGCAGCGTACAGAGGCTAGCGGGAGCGGCCGGGGAGCTGTTTTTT.

The V and J genes are TRBV12-3 or TRBV12-4 and TRBJ2-3, with TRBD1 identical over 9 bases. The CDR3 runs 15 residues. J was trimmed by 3 bases and V by 6 bases; bases with no gene match: 7. As DNA, the CDR3 is TGTGCCAGCAGGTCGGGGACAGGGCGGACAGATACGCAGTATTTT. It encodes CASRSGTGRTDTQYF.

The chain recombines TRBV2 with TRBJ2-3; D is undetermined. The V end lost 2 bases, the J end lost 6 bases, and 12 bases lay between the germline ends. The CDR3 is made up of 14 amino acids. The germline gives CDR1 SNHLY, CDR2 FYNNEI. The CDR3 here is CASSEFRAGDTQYF. CDR3 DNA: TGTGCCAGCAGTGAATTCCGGGCTGGGGATACGCAGTATTTT.

The gene calls are TRBV5-5 and TRBJ1-2, with 8 positions matching TRBD1. The germline V gene encodes CDR1 SGHKS and CDR2 YYEKEE (reference sequence). V lost 1 base, J lost 1 base, and 3 bases stayed unmatched. CDR3 length: 15 amino acids. CDR3 nucleotide sequence: TGTGCCAGCAGCTTGACAGGGGGACTTAACTATGGCTACACCTTC. Protein product: CASSLTGGLNYGYTF.